This entry concerns a single T cell receptor (beta chain). Its antigen is undetermined. The data were obtained in a study of T cell responses to AZD1222 COVID-19 vaccine. CDR1 and CDR2 from the germline V gene are SGHRS and YFSETQ. This CDR3 is built from 15 residues. V shed 3 bases, J shed 4 bases, and the junction held 6 bases outside the gene matches. Libraries were prepared by immunoSEQ multiplex PCR; TCRdb keeps only in-frame clonotypes and omits some of them. The sample contains 120,000 or so clones, around 90% of which appear only once. Study-wide points: Donors skewed white British and female; clonal diversity was possibly underestimated. The study found vaccine-associated CD4 TCRs spanning spike, dominant at 160-218 and 743-854. Repertoires were obtained solely post-peak T cell response.

This material consisted of peripheral blood, taken on day 0 of MenACWY control vaccination. The sequence was collected from an adult in good health. The chain is built from TRBV5-1 and TRBJ2-5, with 10 bases aligning to TRBD1. This chain's CDR3 is CASSSIDRGRETQYF. CDR3 DNA sequence: TGCGCCAGCAGCTCCATAGACAGGGGGCGAGAGACCCAGTACTTC.